The 17 T cell receptor beta chains below all came from one sample that was sequenced in a study of Graves' ophthalmopathy and Graves' hyperthyroidism. Amplified TCR beta CDR3 regions were obtained using RNA transcripts as template. HTBI-primed RT-PCR formed the first round, and a multiplex PCR formed the second. Each CDR3 protein is one row after TCRdb ran MiXCR on the multiplex PCR reads. The profile shows 740,000 or so distinct CDR3 sequences, 40% of them singletons. Sequenced: peripheral blood. The receptors here all came from an adult man with Graves' ophthalmopathy.

The chain carries TRBV2 and TRBJ2-5, with a weak D call TRBD2 (6 bases). The ends were cut back, 6 bases at V and 6 bases at J, with 14 bases in the middle. The CDR3 spans 13 residues. The germline CDR1 and CDR2 sequences are SNHLY and FYNNEI. As DNA, the CDR3 is TGTGCCAGCAGGAGGACGGGGGATCAGACCCAGTACTTC. Translating gives CASRRTGDQTQYF. The variable domain in full, completed from reference TRBV2 and TRBJ2-5, reads EPEVTQTPSHQVTQMGQEVILRCVPISNHLYFYWYRQILGQKVEFLVSFYNNEISEKSEIFDDQFSVERPDGSNFTLKIRSTKLEDSAMYFCASRRTGDQTQYFGPGTRLLVL.

A note on this clonotype: Given a much more abundant clone one base away, this may be a read error. The chain joins TRBV7-9 to TRBJ2-5; D ambiguous. This CDR3 is built from 12 residues. The germline gives CDR1 SEHNR, CDR2 FQNEAQ (reference sequence). The CDR3 loop reads CAGSLDAETQYF. The CDR3 nucleotides are TGTGCCGGCAGCCTCGACGCGGAGACCCAGTACTTC.

This rearrangement joins TRBV15 to TRBJ1-3; a weak D match, TRBD1 (6 bases). The V gene's germline CDR1 is LNHNV and CDR2 YYDKDF (reference sequence). V lost 5 bases and J 2 bases, leaving 13 bases between the germline ends. CDR3 length: 15 amino acids. Here the CDR3 reads CATSGGTGAGNTIYF. In DNA, the CDR3 is TGTGCCACCAGCGGGGGCACAGGAGCTGGAAACACCATATATTTT.

This chain links TRBV6-6 with TRBJ1-1; D gene ambiguous. The CDR3 is 13 residues long. The germline V gene has CDR1 MNHNY and CDR2 SVGAGI (reference sequence). V was trimmed by 5 bases and J by 1 base, leaving 8 bases between them. This CDR3 reads CASSTAENTEAFF. Here the CDR3 DNA reads TGTGCCAGCAGTACAGCTGAGAACACTGAAGCTTTCTTT.

This clonotype was detected a few times. The rearrangement uses TRBV12-3 or TRBV12-4 and TRBJ1-5, with a weak D call TRBD1 (6 bases). Trimming took 6 bases from V and 1 from J, leaving 13 bases between them. The CDR3 length is 15 residues. The CDR3 region is CASRSSQGSNQPQHF. DNA for the CDR3: TGTGCCAGCAGATCCTCACAGGGCAGCAATCAGCCCCAGCATTTT.

This clonotype was seen a handful of times. The CDR3 loop is CATLVRTGTYEQYF. Written as DNA, the CDR3 is TGTGCCACCTTGGTAAGGACAGGAACCTACGAGCAGTACTTC. This chain uses TRBV28 with TRBJ2-7; 7 nucleotides align to TRBD1. Per the germline V gene, CDR1 is MDHEN and CDR2 is SYDVKM. The CDR3 is 14 amino acids. With V trimmed by 10 bases and J by 2 bases, 11 bases remained unmatched.

Concerning this clonotype: An end of the junction does not agree with germline; a read error may underlie this. The chain employs TRBV10-3 and TRBJ1-5; D is undetermined. This CDR3 is 15 amino acids long. CDR1 and CDR2 from the germline V gene are ENHRY and SYGVKD. The CDR3 spells CASSGGSSRNQPQHF. The CDR3 nucleotides read TGTGCCAGCAGTGGAGGGAGTTCTCGCAATCAGCCCCAGCATTTT.

There are many counts of this clonotype. The chain has TRBV7-2 and TRBJ2-5; 8 bases align to TRBD1. The V and J ends lost 4 bases and 3 bases, in that order; junction bases with no gene match: 4. This CDR3 has 14 amino acids. Germline loops: CDR1 SGHTA, CDR2 FQGNSA. The CDR3 sequence: CASSSQDREETQYF. The CDR3 DNA reads as TGTGCCAGCAGCTCCCAGGACAGGGAAGAGACCCAGTACTTC.

The chain is built from TRBV10-3 and TRBJ2-6, with 7 bases lining up with TRBD1. CDR3 size: 15 residues. Germline CDR1 reads ENHRY; CDR2 reads SYGVKD. V lost 2 bases and J lost 11; bases outside the gene matches: 9. As DNA, the CDR3 is TGTGCCATCAGTGAGGACAGGGAAGGGGTTGACGTCCTGACTTTC. It is translated as CAISEDREGVDVLTF.

CDR3 DNA sequence: TGCAGTGCTAGAGATAGTAGGCTGGGGTACGAGCAGTACTTC. This sequence encodes CSARDSRLGYEQYF. The chain joins TRBV20-1 to TRBJ2-7; no reliable D call. This CDR3 is built from 14 residues. Germline CDR1 reads DFQATT; CDR2 reads SNEGSKA (reference sequence). V lost 0 bases and J lost 4, with 13 bases in between.

The chain carries TRBV29-1 and TRBJ2-5; the D gene is possibly TRBD1 (6 bases). The J call may be faulty, since TRBJ2-1 better matches the DNA end. The CDR3 extends over 12 amino acids. Per the germline V gene, CDR1 is SQVTM and CDR2 is ANQGSEA. The CDR3: CSVDRSYNEQFF. As DNA, the CDR3 is TGCAGCGTAGACAGGTCCTACAATGAGCAGTTCTTC.

The chain uses TRBV25-1 and TRBJ2-7, with 7 bases that match TRBD1. The germline V gene has CDR1 MGHDK and CDR2 SYGVNS. This CDR3 is 16 amino acids long. V shed 6 bases and J 1 base; nucleotides not matched to a gene: 12. The chain's CDR3 is CASRTGPRGKSYEQYF. CDR3 nucleotide sequence: TGTGCCAGCAGGACCGGCCCCAGGGGGAAATCCTACGAGCAGTACTTC.

This sequence joins TRBV10-3 and TRBJ2-7; the match to TRBD2 covers 8 bases. The CDR3 loop spans 15 amino acids. The germline CDR1 and CDR2 sequences are ENHRY and SYGVKD. Trimming took 10 bases from V and 4 from J; bases not matched to a gene: 15. CDR3 amino acids: CASSSTGTSKYEQYF. The CDR3 nucleotides are TGTGCCAGCAGCTCTACTGGGACTAGTAAATACGAGCAGTACTTC.

V gene TRBV9 combines with J gene TRBJ1-2; maybe TRBD1 (6 bases). Trimming removed 6 bases from V and 4 bases from J, with 19 bases in between. Germline V CDR1 and CDR2: SGDLS, YYNGEE. The CDR3 contains 15 residues. CDR3 nucleotide sequence: TGTGCCAGCAACCCTTCCGCTCAGGGGACCTATGGCTACACCTTC. Amino acid sequence: CASNPSAQGTYGYTF.

A word on this clonotype: At one boundary the junction diverges from the germline segment, which might be a read error. The chain links TRBV6-1 to TRBJ1-6; D might be TRBD1 (5 bases). Germline loops: CDR1 MNHNS, CDR2 SASEGT. CDR3 length: 13 residues. CDR3 coding DNA: TGTGCCAGCTGTGAGGGGTTTAATTCACCCCTCCACTTT. It is translated as CASCEGFNSPLHF.

This clonotype was picked up many times. The CDR3 DNA sequence: TGTGCCAGTAGTATCGGGACAGGCTATGGCTACACCTTC. As protein: CASSIGTGYGYTF. The chain combines TRBV19 with TRBJ1-2; 8 positions agree with TRBD1. From germline, CDR1 is LNHDA and CDR2 SQIVND (reference sequence). CDR3 length: 13 amino acids. Germline trimming cut 3 bases from V and 4 bases from J; bases unmatched to any gene: 1.

The sample holds one count of this clonotype. One end of the junction does not line up with germline, which may come from a read error. The chain has TRBV29-1 and TRBJ2-7; D call uncertain. This CDR3 is 12 amino acids long. From germline, CDR1 is SQVTM and CDR2 ANQGSEA. The chain's CDR3 is CSVGQPSCEQYF. The DNA for the CDR3 is TGCAGCGTGGGTCAGCCTTCCTGCGAGCAGTACTTC.